This T cell receptor (beta chain) was documented in a study of blood T cells in healthy people across ages. This clonotype was detected a few times. The use of a sample-barcoded 5' primer and a J-beta primer mix characterized a second PCR of roughly 7 to 12 cycles. One entry per CDR3 protein results from TCRdb running MiXCR on the 5' RACE reads. The sample lists approximately 880,000 distinct CDR3 sequences, about 48% occurring once. Sequencing input: blood. The source is a man aged 30-40 years in good health.

The DNA for the CDR3 is TGTGCCACCAGCAGTGGCAGGGAGAACCCTACGCAGTATTTT. Translation: CATSSGRENPTQYF. The V and J genes are TRBV15 and TRBJ2-3; the D call may be TRBD1 or TRBD2 (5 bases each). Looked up from germline, CDR1 is LNHNV and CDR2 is YYDKDF (reference sequence). Trimming shortened V by 3 bases and J by 8 bases, and 15 bases separated the two germline ends. The CDR3 is 14 residues long.